This is a list of T cell receptor beta chains from one sample in a study of blood T cell repertoires in COVID-19. Produced via immunoSEQ multiplex PCR; TCRdb's table is partial and in-frame only. The table records 100,000 or so clones, approximately 91% of them present only once. The specimen was peripheral blood. These TCRs come from a man aged 60 to 69 with acute or convalescent COVID-19. The CDR3 runs from the conserved cysteine through the conserved F or W. D genes are given only for firm matches. Clone size is not always given. Where it is, it says once, few, many or a class for expanded clones.

size	J	D	V	CDR3	DNA
.	TRBJ1-1	.	TRBV19	CASSILVGALAFF	TGTGCCAGTAGTATATTGGTGGGGGCCTTAGCTTTCTTT
.	TRBJ1-6	TRBD1	TRBV6-6	CASSPLRPGTGNSPLHF	TGTGCCAGCAGTCCTCTACGTCCCGGGACAGGGAATTCACCCCTCCACTTT
.	TRBJ2-3	TRBD2	TRBV5-5	CASSLGVAGYASTDTQYF	TGTGCCAGCAGCTTGGGGGTAGCGGGATACGCTAGCACAGATACGCAGTATTTT
.	TRBJ1-5	.	TRBV19	CASSMVRDQPQHF	TGTGCCAGTAGTATGGTCAGGGATCAGCCCCAGCATTTT
.	TRBJ1-1	.	TRBV10-1	CASSSGTKSIEAFF	TGCGCCAGCAGCTCCGGGACAAAATCCATTGAAGCTTTCTTT
.	TRBJ1-1	.	TRBV27	CASSRTPGARVITEAFF	TGTGCCAGCAGCCGAACTCCGGGAGCCCGCGTGATTACTGAAGCTTTCTTT
.	TRBJ2-2	.	TRBV4-1	CASSQDQAVNTGELFF	TGCGCCAGCAGCCAAGACCAAGCGGTCAACACCGGGGAGCTGTTTTTT
.	TRBJ1-4	TRBD1	TRBV7-9	CASSLGSGQISATNEKLFF	TGTGCCAGCAGCTTAGGGTCGGGACAGATTTCCGCAACTAATGAAAAACTGTTTTTT
.	TRBJ2-4	TRBD2	TRBV28	CASSLLGLAGEMAKNIQYF	TGTGCCAGCAGTTTATTGGGCCTAGCGGGAGAAATGGCCAAAAACATTCAGTACTTC
.	TRBJ2-1	TRBD1	TRBV7-2	CASSFGDREGDEQFF	TGTGCCAGCAGCTTCGGGGACAGGGAGGGCGATGAGCAGTTCTTC
.	TRBJ2-2	TRBD2	TRBV4-2	CASSQDLAGGLVTGELFF	TGTGCCAGCAGCCAAGATCTAGCGGGAGGATTGGTTACCGGGGAGCTGTTTTTT
.	TRBJ1-4	TRBD1	TRBV5-5	CASSLAWGQSREKLFF	TGTGCCAGCAGCTTGGCCTGGGGACAGAGTCGTGAAAAACTGTTTTTT
.	TRBJ1-2	.	TRBV30	CAWSVLGGGGYTF	TGTGCCTGGAGTGTACTAGGGGGTGGCGGCTACACCTTC
once	TRBJ2-2	TRBD2	TRBV5-1	CASSLDSGRSRELFF	TGCGCCAGCAGCTTGGATAGCGGGAGATCTAGGGAGCTGTTTTTT
.	TRBJ1-1	.	TRBV4-1	CASSQEVTGDTEAFF	TGCGCCAGCAGCCAAGAGGTGACAGGCGACACTGAAGCTTTCTTT
.	TRBJ1-1	.	TRBV3-1/TRBV3-2	CASSPLQGNTEAFF	TGTGCCAGCAGCCCGTTACAGGGAAACACTGAAGCTTTCTTT
.	TRBJ2-3	TRBD2	TRBV30	CAWSATSGSSTDTQYF	TGTGCCTGGAGCGCTACTAGCGGATCGAGCACAGATACGCAGTATTTT
.	TRBJ2-1	.	TRBV3-1/TRBV3-2	CASSQDGAGQSYNEQFF	TGTGCCAGCAGCCAAGACGGAGCGGGTCAGTCCTACAATGAGCAGTTCTTC
.	TRBJ2-2	TRBD2	TRBV5-4	CASSDLAGQNTGELFF	TGTGCCAGCAGCGACCTAGCGGGACAGAACACCGGGGAGCTGTTTTTT
.	TRBJ2-1	TRBD2	TRBV2	CAGKTSGPYNEQFF	TGTGCCGGAAAGACTAGCGGGCCCTACAATGAGCAGTTCTTC
once	TRBJ2-2	.	TRBV6-6	CASGGLANTGELFF	TGTGCCAGCGGCGGGCTGGCGAACACCGGGGAGCTGTTTTTT
.	TRBJ1-1	.	TRBV11-3	CASSADSLNTEAFF	TGTGCCAGCAGCGCAGACAGCTTGAACACTGAAGCTTTCTTT
.	TRBJ1-1	.	TRBV11-3	CAPTRGIDTEAFF	TGTGCCCCTACCCGGGGTATTGACACTGAAGCTTTCTTT
once	TRBJ2-3	.	TRBV6-1	CASSEAIQGWGDTQYF	TGTGCCAGCAGTGAAGCGATACAGGGATGGGGAGATACGCAGTATTTT
.	TRBJ2-1	TRBD2	TRBV11-2	CASSLRGAGGGDEQFF	TGTGCCAGCAGCTTGAGAGGAGCGGGGGGTGGGGATGAGCAGTTCTTC
.	TRBJ2-2	.	TRBV10-1	CASSVVRTGELFF	TGCGCCAGCAGTGTGGTTAGAACCGGGGAGCTGTTTTTT
few	TRBJ2-7	TRBD1	TRBV28	CASSFLQGADYEQYF	TGTGCCAGCAGTTTTCTACAGGGGGCTGACTACGAGCAGTACTTC
.	TRBJ1-6	.	TRBV3-1/TRBV3-2	CASSQDLNSPLHF	TGTGCCAGCAGCCAAGATCTGAATTCACCCCTCCACTTT
.	TRBJ2-2	.	TRBV9	CASTRQGNTGELFF	TGTGCCAGCACAAGGCAGGGGAACACCGGGGAGCTGTTTTTT
.	TRBJ2-2	TRBD2	TRBV5-1	CASSSGLVTGELFF	TGCGCCAGCAGCTCGGGACTAGTCACCGGGGAGCTGTTTTTT
.	TRBJ2-2	.	TRBV28	CASRKSGPGNTGELFF	TGTGCCAGCAGGAAAAGCGGTCCGGGTAACACCGGGGAGCTGTTTTTT
.	TRBJ1-6	.	TRBV6-5	CASSRAGAYNSPLHF	TGTGCCAGCAGTAGAGCGGGGGCCTATAATTCACCCCTCCACTTT
.	TRBJ2-6	.	TRBV9	CASSAVSGANVLTF	TGTGCCAGCAGCGCAGTCTCTGGGGCCAACGTCCTGACTTTC
.	TRBJ1-1	.	TRBV9	CASSVIAGLNTEAFF	TGTGCCAGCAGCGTCATTGCGGGGTTGAACACTGAAGCTTTCTTT
.	TRBJ1-5	TRBD1	TRBV6-6	CASSQTTGSNQPQHF	TGTGCCAGCAGCCAAACGACAGGGAGCAATCAGCCCCAGCATTTT
.	TRBJ1-2	.	TRBV19	CASQQVDYGYTF	TGTGCCAGTCAACAGGTGGACTATGGCTACACCTTC
.	TRBJ2-2	.	TRBV5-6	CASSFLGPNTGELFF	TGTGCCAGCAGCTTCTTGGGGCCGAACACCGGGGAGCTGTTTTTT
.	TRBJ2-3	TRBD2	TRBV7-3	CASSKNGASGSVRDTQYF	TGTGCCAGCAGTAAAAACGGGGCCAGCGGGAGCGTACGGGATACGCAGTATTTT
once	TRBJ1-5	.	TRBV5-1	CASSLWGDSNQPQHF	TGCGCCAGCAGCTTGTGGGGGGATAGCAATCAGCCCCAGCATTTT
.	TRBJ2-3	.	TRBV5-1	CASSLGGWPDTQYF	TGCGCCAGCAGCTTGGGAGGCTGGCCAGATACGCAGTATTTT
few	TRBJ2-2	TRBD2	TRBV7-3	CASSSLAGVKTGELFF	TGTGCCAGCAGCTCTTTAGCGGGAGTTAAAACCGGGGAGCTGTTTTTT
.	TRBJ1-6	TRBD1	TRBV7-9	CASSLGGGSSPLHF	TGTGCCAGCAGCTTAGGAGGGGGCTCTTCACCCCTCCACTTT
.	TRBJ1-2	TRBD1	TRBV7-9	CASSLQGAIGYTF	TGTGCCAGCAGCTTACAGGGGGCGATCGGCTACACCTTC
.	TRBJ1-2	TRBD1	TRBV3-1/TRBV3-2	CASSHRTGKGGYTF	TGTGCCAGCAGCCACCGGACAGGGAAAGGTGGCTACACCTTC
.	TRBJ1-2	.	TRBV6-1	CASSENGGLGYTF	TGTGCCAGCAGTGAAAACGGGGGGCTTGGCTACACCTTC
.	TRBJ1-6	TRBD1	TRBV7-9	CASSLWDRGSYNSPLHF	TGTGCCAGCAGCTTATGGGACAGGGGGTCCTATAATTCACCCCTCCACTTT
.	TRBJ1-5	TRBD1	TRBV2	CASTQTGTGVQPQHF	TGTGCCAGCACCCAAACCGGGACAGGGGTTCAGCCCCAGCATTTT
.	TRBJ2-5	TRBD2	TRBV5-1	CASSLSGGRGGETQYF	TGCGCCAGCAGCTTGTCAGGTGGGCGCGGGGGAGAGACCCAGTACTTC